These 27 T cell receptor beta chains share one sample of origin, sequenced in a study of shared clonotypes between healthy human individuals. Sequencing was performed with immunoSEQ multiplex PCR; in TCRdb, only in-frame clones are kept and a portion is missing. The sample has about 2.5 million clones; 92% are singletons. Input material: naive CD4+ T cells from PBMCs. Subset: CD45RA+ positively selected. These receptors were taken from a man between 18 and 35 years old in good health. Some clones in this sample may be carry-over from other donors' samples.

J is TRBJ2-2 and V is TRBV6-5, with TRBD1 as a possible D gene (6 bases). The CDR3 has 14 residues. The V end was cut by 8 bases, the J end by 2 bases, with 12 bases between. Germline V lookup: CDR1 MNHEY, CDR2 SVGAGI. The CDR3 DNA is TGTGCCAGCCGAGACAGGCCTAACACCGGGGAGCTGTTTTTT. Translation: CASRDRPNTGELFF.

About this clone: Other DNA sequences in the same sample also yield this CDR3. CDR3 sequence: CASSPRTGKGNQPQHF. The CDR3 DNA follows: TGTGCCAGCAGTCCCAGGACAGGGAAGGGCAATCAGCCCCAGCATTTT. V usage is TRBV28 and J usage is TRBJ1-5; 8 bases line up with TRBD1. The CDR3 is 16 residues long. Germline CDR1 and CDR2: MDHEN and SYDVKM. With V trimmed by 5 bases and J by 2 bases, 8 bases remained unmatched.

The V and J genes are TRBV27 and TRBJ2-7; 10 positions agree with TRBD2. V lost 2 bases to trimming and J lost 4 bases; unmatched junction nucleotides: 8. Germline lookup yields CDR1 MNHEY and CDR2 SMNVEV (reference sequence). This CDR3 comprises 16 residues. The CDR3 loop is CASSLGLAVPSYEQYF. CDR3 bases: TGTGCCAGCAGTTTAGGACTAGCGGTACCCAGTTACGAGCAGTACTTC.

The rearrangement joins TRBV11-3 to TRBJ2-1; 7 bases map to TRBD2. Germline V gene data show CDR1 as SGHNT and CDR2 as YENEEA. The CDR3 runs 14 residues. Trimming at V came to 5 bases and at J to 6 bases, leaving 7 bases not matched to a gene. The chain's CDR3 is CASSPGLESNEQFF. In DNA form, the CDR3 reads TGTGCCAGCAGCCCCGGACTAGAATCCAATGAGCAGTTCTTC.

As concerns this clone: The sample carries other DNA sequences with the same CDR3. This chain connects TRBV2 to TRBJ2-1; 11 positions agree with TRBD1. CDR3 length: 14 residues. Germline V gives CDR1 SNHLY, CDR2 FYNNEI. With 9 bases clipped from V and 4 bases from J, the junction kept 5 bases outside the gene matches. The CDR3 nucleotides read TGTGCCAGTACCGGGACAGGGGGGTACAATGAGCAGTTCTTC. It is translated as CASTGTGGYNEQFF.

The chain couples TRBV29-1 to TRBJ2-1, with D unresolved. CDR1 is SQVTM, CDR2 ANQGSEA, per germline. The CDR3 runs 13 residues. V shed 1 base and J shed 7 bases, with 11 bases lying between them. CDR3 nucleotide sequence: TGCAGCGTTGAAGGGAAAGCCAAGAATGAGCAGTTCTTC. It is translated as CSVEGKAKNEQFF.

CDR3 protein: CASLSGPHTDTQYF. CDR3 bases: TGTGCCAGCCTATCGGGGCCTCACACAGATACGCAGTATTTT. J is TRBJ2-3 and V is TRBV28, with D perhaps TRBD1 or TRBD2 (5 bases each). Trimming took off 8 bases at V and 2 bases at J, with 14 bases between the two ends. Germline-derived CDR1 and CDR2 are MDHEN and SYDVKM. CDR3 size: 14 residues.

The chain uses TRBV28 and TRBJ1-5; D remains unclear. The CDR3 consists of 15 residues. Germline V CDR1 and CDR2: MDHEN, SYDVKM. Trimming took off 5 bases at V and 5 bases at J, with 16 bases between the two ends. CDR3 protein: CASSRRSRGDQPQHF. In DNA, the CDR3 is TGTGCCAGCAGTCGACGTTCCCGAGGAGATCAGCCCCAGCATTTT. Full variable domain (rest looked up from reference TRBV28 and TRBJ1-5): DVKVTQSSRYLVKRTGEKVFLECVQDMDHENMFWYRQDPGLGLRLIYFSYDVKMKEKGDIPEGYSVSREKKERFSLILESASTNQTSMYLCASSRRSRGDQPQHFGDGTRLSIL.

Worth noting for this clone: This same CDR3 is encoded by further DNA sequences in the sample. The rearrangement uses TRBV5-1 and TRBJ1-1, with D uncertain. V was cut by 0 bases and J by 3 bases, with 12 bases left in between. CDR3 length: 15 residues. From germline, CDR1 is SGHRS and CDR2 YFSETQ. DNA for the CDR3: TGCGCCAGCAGCTTGGAGCCGGGAAGAGACACTGAAGCTTTCTTT. Amino acids: CASSLEPGRDTEAFF.

The chain couples TRBV5-5 to TRBJ1-4; 8 nucleotides agree with TRBD1. After removal of 4 bases from V and 11 bases from J, the junction contained 4 bases not matched to a gene. Germline values: CDR1 SGHKS, CDR2 YYEKEE (reference sequence). The CDR3 loop spans 12 amino acids. CDR3 nucleotide sequence: TGTGCCAGCAGCCGACAGGGGCTGAAACTGTTTTTT. It translates to CASSRQGLKLFF.

In its sample, this clone was seen once. J is TRBJ2-5 and V is TRBV7-9, with D unresolved. The germline CDR1 and CDR2 sequences are SEHNR and FQNEAQ (reference sequence). The CDR3 is made up of 14 amino acids. V was clipped by 1 base and J by 1 base, with 7 bases between them. The CDR3: CASSLVVFQETQYF. In nucleotides, the CDR3 is TGTGCCAGCAGCTTAGTTGTCTTCCAAGAGACCCAGTACTTC. Combining the CDR3 with reference TRBV7-9 and TRBJ2-5 gives the whole variable domain DTGVSQNPRHKITKRGQNVTFRCDPISEHNRLYWYRQTLGQGPEFLTYFQNEAQLEKSRLLSDRFSAERPKGSFSTLEIQRTEQGDSAMYLCASSLVVFQETQYFGPGTRLLVL.

The V gene is TRBV27, the J gene TRBJ2-3, with D possibly TRBD1 on 6 matching bases. The CDR3 loop spans 15 amino acids. The V gene lost 5 bases and the J gene lost 2 bases, with 14 bases spanning the gap. CDR1 is MNHEY and CDR2 is SMNVEV in the germline V gene (reference sequence). CDR3 in amino acids: CASSETGFSTDTQYF. CDR3 bases: TGTGCCAGCAGTGAAACAGGGTTTTCCACAGATACGCAGTATTTT.

The gene calls are TRBV29-1 and TRBJ1-2; D is undetermined. Germline V CDR1 and CDR2: SQVTM, ANQGSEA. The CDR3 extends over 12 amino acids. V lost 7 bases and J lost 2, with 11 bases in between. Here the CDR3 DNA reads TGCAGCGGGTCCAGCGAAAACTATGGCTACACCTTC. This sequence encodes CSGSSENYGYTF.

The rearrangement links TRBV28 to TRBJ2-2; D ambiguous. CDR1 MDHEN and CDR2 SYDVKM come from the germline V gene. This CDR3 has 13 amino acids. Trimming removed 6 bases from V and 11 bases from J, with 16 bases in between. The CDR3 nucleotides read TGTGCCAGCAGCCATTCCAGTACCGCTGAGCTGTTTTTT. This translates into CASSHSSTAELFF. Combining the CDR3 with reference TRBV28 and TRBJ2-2 gives the whole variable domain DVKVTQSSRYLVKRTGEKVFLECVQDMDHENMFWYRQDPGLGLRLIYFSYDVKMKEKGDIPEGYSVSREKKERFSLILESASTNQTSMYLCASSHSSTAELFFGEGSRLTVL.

The genes are TRBV7-7 and TRBJ2-1; possibly TRBD2 for D (6 bases). Germline lookup yields CDR1 SSHAT and CDR2 FNYEAQ (reference sequence). The CDR3 totals 13 residues. Trimming removed 1 base at V and 6 bases at J, with 7 bases between. CDR3: CASSLGTTNEQFF. CDR3 in DNA: TGTGCCAGCAGCTTAGGGACTACCAATGAGCAGTTCTTC.

This clone has just one count. This chain links TRBV5-1 with TRBJ2-7; TRBD2 aligns across 13 bases. The germline V gene has CDR1 SGHRS and CDR2 YFSETQ. V gave up 4 bases and J gave up 2 bases; unmatched junction bases: 6. The CDR3 consists of 16 residues. Here the CDR3 DNA reads TGCGCCAGCAGCCCGACCGGGACTAGCGGGACCTACGAGCAGTACTTC. This gives the protein CASSPTGTSGTYEQYF.

This clone came up once. This sample includes further DNA sequences coding for the same CDR3. The chain combines TRBV5-1 with TRBJ1-5; D gene ambiguous. From germline, CDR1 is SGHRS and CDR2 YFSETQ. This CDR3 is built from 14 residues. V dropped 4 bases and J dropped 7 bases, with 15 bases sitting between them. The CDR3 spells CASSPLGLGQPQHF. In nucleotides, the CDR3 is TGCGCCAGCAGCCCCCTAGGGTTAGGGCAGCCCCAGCATTTT.

V usage is TRBV18 and J usage is TRBJ2-5, with TRBD2 identical over 8 bases. The trim removed 5 bases at V and 5 bases at J, leaving 7 bases unmatched. CDR1 is KGHSH and CDR2 is LQKENI in the germline V gene. The CDR3 has 14 amino acids. The CDR3 coding sequence is TGTGCCAGCTCAAGGGCGGGAGGAGATGAGACCCAGTACTTC. Protein product: CASSRAGGDETQYF.

The chain joins TRBV6-6 to TRBJ1-5; D gene uncertain. The germline V gene has CDR1 MNHNY and CDR2 SVGAGI (reference sequence). The V end lost 6 bases, the J end lost 0 bases, and 12 bases lay between the germline ends. This CDR3 contains 15 residues. The CDR3 coding sequence is TGTGCCAGCAGCCTACGAGGGAATAGCAATCAGCCCCAGCATTTT. As protein: CASSLRGNSNQPQHF.

This clone is a singleton in its sample. This chain uses TRBV29-1 with TRBJ2-3; 14 nucleotides match TRBD2. CDR1 is SQVTM and CDR2 is ANQGSEA in the germline V gene. The CDR3 is 17 amino acids. The V and J ends lost 7 bases and 6 bases, in that order; junction bases with no gene match: 15. CDR3 sequence reads: CSAAIGLAGGGGDTQYF. CDR3 bases: TGCAGCGCTGCGATAGGACTAGCGGGAGGTGGTGGGGATACGCAGTATTTT.

The V gene is TRBV7-3, the J gene TRBJ2-7, with D perhaps given as TRBD1 or TRBD2 (7 bases each). Germline V lookup: CDR1 SGHTA, CDR2 FQGTGA. The CDR3 loop spans 15 amino acids. V gave up 5 bases and J gave up 3 bases, with 17 bases separating them. CDR3 DNA sequence: TGTGCCAGCAGCCCCCAGGGGGGGTTGTTCTACGAGCAGTACTTC. This translates into CASSPQGGLFYEQYF.

Written as DNA, the CDR3 is TGTGCCAGCAGCCCAGGGGGGACCCCCTACGAGCAGTACTTC. Its translation is CASSPGGTPYEQYF. The V gene is TRBV7-2, the J gene TRBJ2-7; TRBD1 might be the D (7 bases). Germline V gene lookup returns CDR1 SGHTA and CDR2 FQGNSA. The CDR3 runs 14 residues. Trimming took off 5 bases at V and 2 bases at J, with 13 bases between the two ends.

This rearrangement joins TRBV19 to TRBJ2-5, with TRBD1 matching over 8 bases. The CDR3 length is 16 residues. With 4 bases clipped from V and 4 bases from J, the junction kept 11 bases outside the gene matches. The germline V gene has CDR1 LNHDA and CDR2 SQIVND (reference sequence). CDR3 nucleotide sequence: TGTGCCAGTAGTACGTGGACAGGGAATGTCGGAGAGACCCAGTACTTC. Encoded protein: CASSTWTGNVGETQYF.

This sequence joins TRBV19 and TRBJ1-1; D remains unclear. The CDR3 contains 14 residues. Germline V lookup: CDR1 LNHDA, CDR2 SQIVND (reference sequence). The V and J ends lost 6 bases and 0 bases respectively, with 11 bases between them. The CDR3 DNA sequence: TGTGCCAGTAGGGTAGGCAGAGTGAACACTGAAGCTTTCTTT. Translating gives CASRVGRVNTEAFF. Full variable domain (outside the CDR3, taken from reference TRBV19 and TRBJ1-1): DGGITQSPKYLFRKEGQNVTLSCEQNLNHDAMYWYRQDPGQGLRLIYYSQIVNDFQKGDIAEGYSVSREKKESFPLTVTSAQKNPTAFYLCASRVGRVNTEAFFGQGTRLTVV.

This clone showed up just a few times. The rearrangement uses TRBV6-5 and TRBJ1-1; unclear D gene. Germline lookup yields CDR1 MNHEY and CDR2 SVGAGI. There are 11 residues in the CDR3. Trimming took 5 bases from V and 7 from J, leaving 8 bases between them. The CDR3 bases are TGTGCCAGCAGTACTTCCTATGAAGCTTTCTTT. Translation gives CASSTSYEAFF.

V gene TRBV6-1 combines with J gene TRBJ2-2; the match to TRBD2 covers 8 bases. J gave up 0 bases and V 11 bases, and 8 bases lay outside the gene matches. The CDR3 is made up of 15 amino acids. The germline V gene has CDR1 MNHNS and CDR2 SASEGT. CDR3 bases: TGTGCCGGGAGGACTAGCTCGACGAACACCGGGGAGCTGTTTTTT. Translated, it gives CAGRTSSTNTGELFF.

The chain recombines TRBV28 with TRBJ2-5; D is perhaps TRBD2 (6 bases). The CDR3 contains 17 residues. V was pared by 4 bases and J by 4 bases, with 22 bases between. The V gene's germline CDR1 is MDHEN and CDR2 SYDVKM. The CDR3 is CASSSPVLGGGTETQYF. Written as DNA, the CDR3 is TGTGCCAGCAGTTCACCCGTCCTGGGTGGAGGGACAGAGACCCAGTACTTC.